Listed here are 14 T cell receptor beta chains from one sample, sequenced in a study of blood T cell repertoires in COVID-19. The method was immunoSEQ multiplex PCR; TCRdb's version includes in-frame clones alone and lacks a portion of them. The table records about 130,000 clones, 60% to 80% of them present only once. Specimen: peripheral blood. These receptors all come from a man between 60 and 75 years old who had recovered from COVID-19.

The CDR3 nucleotides are TGTGCCAGCACCCCCAGAGGAGGGTCGAGTGGCTACACCTTC. Protein: CASTPRGGSSGYTF. The genes are TRBV5-4 and TRBJ1-2; D call uncertain. The CDR3 is 14 residues long. The germline V gene encodes CDR1 SGHNT and CDR2 YYREEE (reference sequence). Trimming shortened V by 6 bases and J by 7 bases, and 19 bases separated the two germline ends.

The rearrangement joins TRBV7-2 to TRBJ2-7; 8 bases map to TRBD2. The junction had 6 bases not matched to a gene; V was cut back by 1 base and J by 7 bases. Germline V gene data show CDR1 as SGHTA and CDR2 as FQGNSA. The CDR3 contains 14 residues. The CDR3 coding sequence is TGTGCCAGCAGCTTAGATCCGGGAGGGAAAGAGCAGTACTTC. The encoded protein is CASSLDPGGKEQYF.

V is TRBV21-1 and J is TRBJ1-2. TRBV21-1 is reported as a pseudogene. This CDR3 has 16 residues. The CDR3 DNA follows: TGTGCCAGAGCCCCTATCCCTAGTCGGTTGCTCTATGGCTACACCTTC. Protein sequence: CARAPIPSRLLYGYTF.

This clone has only one observation. The V call is TRBV24-1, the J call TRBJ2-5; TRBD2 matches 10 bases. The J segment lost 5 bases and the V segment lost 3 bases, leaving 11 bases of the junction unmatched. The CDR3 spans 17 residues. The germline CDR1 and CDR2 sequences are KGHDR and SFDVKD. The CDR3 DNA follows: TGTGCCACCAGTGATCCTAGCGGGAGCTCCGGGGGGGAGACCCAGTACTTC. Translating gives CATSDPSGSSGGETQYF.

The V gene is TRBV27, the J gene TRBJ2-1; TRBD2 matches 13 bases. CDR3 length: 19 amino acids. The V and J ends lost 5 bases and 4 bases, in that order; junction bases with no gene match: 14. In germline, CDR1 is MNHEY, CDR2 SMNVEV (reference sequence). The DNA of the CDR3 is TGTGCCAGCAGTCTCGGACTAGCGGGAGCGATCGGACCGTACAATGAGCAGTTCTTC. It codes for CASSLGLAGAIGPYNEQFF.

This clone was observed a handful of times. The chain joins TRBV5-1 to TRBJ2-5, with 10 bases aligning to TRBD2. Germline V gives CDR1 SGHRS, CDR2 YFSETQ. The CDR3 covers 17 residues. V was clipped by 0 bases and J by 5 bases; unmatched bases: 10. Here the CDR3 reads CASSLEASGSFYETQYF. The CDR3 nucleotides read TGCGCCAGCAGCTTGGAGGCTAGCGGGAGTTTTTATGAGACCCAGTACTTC.

The chain recombines TRBV19 with TRBJ2-1, with 11 nucleotides matching TRBD2. CDR3 length equals 14 residues. The germline V gene has CDR1 LNHDA and CDR2 SQIVND (reference sequence). V gave up 4 bases and J gave up 13 bases; unmatched junction bases: 9. This CDR3 reads CASSTGTSGTTQFF. For the CDR3, the DNA is TGTGCCAGTAGTACCGGGACTAGCGGAACCACTCAGTTCTTC.

The CDR3 coding sequence is TGTGCCAGCAGTTACGGCGTAGGAGGCAATCAGCCCCAGCATTTT. Translating it yields CASSYGVGGNQPQHF. V and J are TRBV6-5 and TRBJ1-5; D is unclear. V was clipped by 2 bases and J by 2 bases, with 10 bases between them. Per the germline V gene, CDR1 is MNHEY and CDR2 is SVGAGI. CDR3 length equals 15 residues.

The V and J genes are TRBV19 and TRBJ1-1; D uncertain. V was pared by 3 bases and J by 10 bases, with 15 bases between. CDR3 size: 13 residues. Germline CDR1 and CDR2: LNHDA and SQIVND (reference sequence). The CDR3 nucleotides are TGTGCCAGTAGTATCTACAACCAGGATAGAGCTTTCTTT. Its translation is CASSIYNQDRAFF.

This rearrangement joins TRBV6-5 to TRBJ1-2; no clear D. Looked up from germline, CDR1 is MNHEY and CDR2 is SVGAGI. The CDR3 totals 11 residues. With 8 bases removed from V and 2 bases from J, the gap between germline ends came to 6 bases. Here the CDR3 reads CASGENYGYTF. CDR3 coding DNA: TGTGCCAGCGGGGAGAACTATGGCTACACCTTC.

The V gene is TRBV4-3, the J gene TRBJ2-1; TRBD1 agrees at 8 bases. With 2 bases clipped from V and 9 bases from J, the junction kept 6 bases outside the gene matches. Germline-derived CDR1 and CDR2 are LGHNA and YSLEER. The CDR3 extends over 14 amino acids. CDR3 residues: CASSQPGTGSEQFF. The CDR3, as DNA: TGCGCCAGCAGCCAACCCGGGACAGGTAGTGAGCAGTTCTTC.

The chain carries TRBV7-2 and TRBJ2-2; TRBD2 aligns across 14 bases. J lost 7 bases, V lost 0 bases, and 4 bases had no gene match. Germline V gene lookup returns CDR1 SGHTA and CDR2 FQGNSA. This CDR3 is 17 amino acids long. The CDR3 spells CASSLATSGRGDGELFF. The CDR3 DNA reads TGTGCCAGCAGCTTAGCGACTAGCGGGAGGGGAGACGGGGAGCTGTTTTTT. Full variable domain (missing parts from reference TRBV7-2 and TRBJ2-2): GAGVSQSPSNKVTEKGKDVELRCDPISGHTALYWYRQSLGQGLEFLIYFQGNSAPDKSGLPSDRFSAERTGGSVSTLTIQRTQQEDSAVYLCASSLATSGRGDGELFFGEGSRLTVL.

The chain has TRBV7-2 and TRBJ2-1; 14 bases line up with TRBD2. This CDR3 contains 14 residues. After removal of 11 bases from V and 7 bases from J, the junction contained 7 bases not matched to a gene. CDR1 and CDR2 from the germline V gene are SGHTA and FQGNSA. CDR3 residues: CAGSTSGRANEQFF. The CDR3, as DNA: TGTGCCGGGTCGACTAGCGGGAGGGCTAATGAGCAGTTCTTC.

The chain links TRBV30 to TRBJ1-1, with a possible D match to TRBD1 (6 bases). The CDR3 extends over 11 amino acids. CDR1 GTSNPN and CDR2 SVGIG come from the germline V gene (reference sequence). V was clipped by 5 bases and J by 10 bases, with 14 bases between them. CDR3 sequence (DNA): TGTGCCTGGGGTTTGGGGGCTGGAGCTTTCTTT. Translation: CAWGLGAGAFF.